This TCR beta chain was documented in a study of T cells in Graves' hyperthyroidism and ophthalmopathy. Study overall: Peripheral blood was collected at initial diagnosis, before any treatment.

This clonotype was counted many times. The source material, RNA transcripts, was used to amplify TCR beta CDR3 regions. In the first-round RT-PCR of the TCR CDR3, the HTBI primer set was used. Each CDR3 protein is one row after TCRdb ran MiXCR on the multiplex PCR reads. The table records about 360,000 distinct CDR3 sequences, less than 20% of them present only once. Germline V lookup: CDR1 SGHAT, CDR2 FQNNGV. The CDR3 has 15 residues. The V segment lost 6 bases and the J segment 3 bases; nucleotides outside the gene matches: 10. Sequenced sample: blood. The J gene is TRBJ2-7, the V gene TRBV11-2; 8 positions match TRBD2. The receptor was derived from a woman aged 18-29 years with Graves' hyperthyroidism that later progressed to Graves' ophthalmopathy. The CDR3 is CASSTTGTSNYEQYF. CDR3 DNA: TGTGCCAGCAGTACTACCGGGACTAGTAACTACGAGCAGTACTTC.